Presented here are 2 T cell receptor beta chains from one specimen sequenced in a study of blood T cell repertoires in COVID-19. Sequencing used immunoSEQ multiplex PCR; TCRdb keeps in-frame clones, though not all of them. Of about 160,000 clones listed, more than 65% are singletons. The source material was PBMCs or T cells enriched from blood (not recorded which). These receptors came from a woman in her 40s with acute COVID-19.

The rearrangement links TRBV29-1 to TRBJ2-1; 9 bases fit TRBD2. J gave up 8 bases and V 2 bases, and 10 bases lay outside the gene matches. The length of the CDR3 is 15 residues. Germline lookup yields CDR1 SQVTM and CDR2 ANQGSEA. The CDR3 loop is CSVETGTSSLDEQFF. CDR3 bases: TGCAGCGTTGAAACCGGGACTAGCAGTCTCGATGAGCAGTTCTTC.

The gene calls are TRBV29-1 and TRBJ2-3, with TRBD1 identical over 9 bases. From germline, CDR1 is SQVTM and CDR2 ANQGSEA. The CDR3 is made up of 18 amino acids. J gave up 2 bases and V 1 base, and 13 bases lay outside the gene matches. This CDR3 reads CSVEGQERQGVTTDTQYF. The CDR3 DNA reads TGCAGCGTTGAAGGGCAAGAAAGACAGGGGGTGACCACAGATACGCAGTATTTT.